Following are 21 T cell receptor beta chains from one sample sequenced in a study of identical twins. TCRdb recomputed calls from the 5' RACE reads with MiXCR, one row per CDR3 protein. The sample includes 550,000 to 800,000 distinct CDR3 sequences, less than 9% of them seen just once. These same data were also listed under a study on yellow fever vaccine responses in identical twins.

What was sequenced was PBMCs. The receptors stem from a woman aged 18-29 years in good health.

There are a few counts of this clonotype. The rearrangement links TRBV5-6 to TRBJ1-1; D ambiguous. The CDR3 totals 14 residues. The germline V gene encodes CDR1 SGHDT and CDR2 YYEEEE. Trimming took off 2 bases at V and 6 bases at J, with 14 bases between the two ends. CDR3 loop: CASSFGQVKAEAFF. The CDR3 DNA is TGTGCCAGCAGCTTCGGGCAGGTCAAGGCTGAAGCTTTCTTT.

This clonotype was observed a few times. V is TRBV15 and J is TRBJ2-5; 12 bases line up with TRBD1. The CDR3 consists of 16 residues. The V and J ends lost 9 bases and 5 bases, in that order; junction bases with no gene match: 13. Germline loops: CDR1 LNHNV, CDR2 YYDKDF (reference sequence). The CDR3 sequence: CATRTGTGGGIETQYF. The CDR3 DNA is TGTGCCACTCGTACCGGGACAGGGGGCGGAATCGAGACCCAGTACTTC.

The CDR3 spells CASSHTQGSTDTQYF. CDR3 bases: TGTGCCAGCAGCCATACTCAAGGAAGCACAGATACGCAGTATTTT. The V and J genes are TRBV3-1 and TRBJ2-3; D is unresolved. The CDR3 is 15 amino acids. Germline-derived CDR1 and CDR2 are LGHDT and YNNKEL (reference sequence). V gave up 3 bases and J gave up 0 bases, with 10 bases separating them.

The rearrangement uses TRBV11-2 and TRBJ1-3; 7 bases match TRBD1. The V segment lost 0 bases and the J segment 5 bases; nucleotides outside the gene matches: 4. There are 15 residues in the CDR3. The V gene's germline CDR1 is SGHAT and CDR2 FQNNGV. This CDR3 is CASSLDPRGRNTIYF. Written as DNA, the CDR3 is TGTGCCAGCAGCTTAGACCCCAGGGGGAGAAACACCATATATTTT.

This clonotype was seen more than once but under ten times. The chain joins TRBV4-1 to TRBJ2-3; unclear D gene. The germline gives CDR1 MGHRA, CDR2 YSYEKL. The CDR3 length is 14 residues. With 4 bases removed from V and 4 bases from J, the gap between germline ends came to 12 bases. The chain's CDR3 is CASSLPHDADTQYF. In DNA form, the CDR3 reads TGCGCCAGCAGCCTACCCCATGACGCAGATACGCAGTATTTT.

This clonotype has just a few counts. J is TRBJ2-3 and V is TRBV6-1, with D possibly being TRBD2 (5 bases). Trimming pared 2 bases from V and 0 bases from J, leaving 12 bases between. The V gene's germline CDR1 is MNHNS and CDR2 SASEGT. The CDR3 has 16 residues. The CDR3 DNA reads as TGTGCCAGCAGTGAACTTCCGGGAATGAGCACAGATACGCAGTATTTT. It specifies CASSELPGMSTDTQYF.

In this sample, this clonotype turned up a few times. The chain links TRBV20-1 to TRBJ1-1; weak D call: TRBD1 (5 bases). The CDR3 totals 16 residues. Germline V lookup: CDR1 DFQATT, CDR2 SNEGSKA (reference sequence). Deletions cut 0 bases from V and 4 bases from J, with 18 bases between. The CDR3 region is CSARDWDLGRPTEAFF. The CDR3 coding sequence is TGCAGTGCTAGAGATTGGGACCTTGGGAGACCCACTGAAGCTTTCTTT.

This clonotype was seen only a few times. The chain joins TRBV7-9 to TRBJ2-3; no clear D. The length of the CDR3 is 12 residues. V was cut by 4 bases and J by 5 bases, with 7 bases left in between. Germline V lookup: CDR1 SEHNR, CDR2 FQNEAQ (reference sequence). CDR3 sequence: CASSSTIDTQYF. CDR3 in DNA: TGTGCCAGCAGCTCAACGATAGATACGCAGTATTTT.

This chain joins TRBV7-2 and TRBJ2-1, with D possibly being TRBD2 (5 bases). Germline CDR1 is SGHTA and CDR2 is FQGNSA. The CDR3 consists of 16 residues. With 1 base removed from V and 4 bases from J, the gap between germline ends came to 14 bases. The CDR3 nucleotides are TGTGCCAGCAGCTTAGGTGGAGCGGAACCATACAATGAGCAGTTCTTC. The encoded protein is CASSLGGAEPYNEQFF.

This clonotype was observed a few times. CDR3 bases: TGTGCCAGCAGCCCGACTAGCGGGAGGGAGTACAATGAGCAGTTCTTC. Translation gives CASSPTSGREYNEQFF. The chain is built from TRBV7-9 and TRBJ2-1; 14 bases align to TRBD2. The CDR3 extends over 16 amino acids. After removal of 5 bases from V and 4 bases from J, the junction contained 4 bases not matched to a gene. CDR1 is SEHNR and CDR2 is FQNEAQ in the germline V gene (reference sequence).

The rearrangement links TRBV9 to TRBJ2-5; D gene ambiguous. The CDR3 runs 14 residues. The germline V gene encodes CDR1 SGDLS and CDR2 YYNGEE. The germline V and J ends were trimmed by 2 bases and 5 bases, with 13 bases remaining between them. The CDR3 DNA sequence: TGTGCCAGCAGCGTCGGAGACAACGGGGAGACCCAGTACTTC. Its translation: CASSVGDNGETQYF.

This clonotype was counted only a few times. The chain links TRBV15 to TRBJ1-5, with D hard to call. This CDR3 region has 12 residues. Germline CDR1 LNHNV, CDR2 YYDKDF (reference sequence). V was clipped by 5 bases and J by 4 bases, with 6 bases between them. The CDR3 is CATSLPNQPQHF. The CDR3 nucleotides are TGTGCCACCAGCCTCCCGAATCAGCCCCAGCATTTT.

V and J are TRBV3-1 and TRBJ2-7; TRBD2 matches at 9 bases. The CDR3 covers 15 residues. Germline CDR1 LGHDT, CDR2 YNNKEL (reference sequence). Trimming cost V 1 base and J 3 bases; bases outside gene matches: 4. The CDR3 is CASSQVPSGNYEQYF. CDR3 coding DNA: TGTGCCAGCAGCCAAGTGCCTAGCGGGAACTACGAGCAGTACTTC.

The chain has TRBV6-1 and TRBJ2-3; 11 nucleotides line up with TRBD1. This CDR3 spans 15 amino acids. With V trimmed by 9 bases and J by 4 bases, 9 bases remained unmatched. The germline V gene has CDR1 MNHNS and CDR2 SASEGT. CDR3 bases: TGTGCCAGTAAAAGGACAGGGGGCTCCGCAGATACGCAGTATTTT. It codes for CASKRTGGSADTQYF.

In its sample, this clonotype was seen many times. The chain couples TRBV12-3 or TRBV12-4 to TRBJ2-1; 11 bases match TRBD2. The CDR3 has 15 amino acids. J gave up 5 bases and V 6 bases, and 6 bases lay outside the gene matches. CDR3 nucleotides: TGTGCCAGCAGACCGGGACTAGCGGAGAACAATGAGCAGTTCTTC. Translated: CASRPGLAENNEQFF.

This clonotype was seen a few times. The chain links TRBV21-1 to TRBJ2-1; the listed D gene, TRBD1, was not tested against the DNA. TRBV21-1 is a listed pseudogene. The CDR3 length is 17 residues. The CDR3 reads CASSKVGRQGLDNEQFF. In DNA form, the CDR3 reads TGTGCCAGCAGCAAAGTAGGGCGGCAGGGGCTCGACAATGAGCAGTTCTTC.

The chain is built from TRBV19 and TRBJ1-6; D gene unclear. Between the trimmed V and J ends, which lost 5 bases and 5 bases, there was a span of 13 bases. Germline V gene data show CDR1 as LNHDA and CDR2 as SQIVND (reference sequence). There are 15 residues in the CDR3. The CDR3 coding sequence is TGTGCCAGTAGTTTCTCCTCATGGGATAATTCACCCCTCCACTTT. It yields the protein CASSFSSWDNSPLHF.

Ten or more counts support this clonotype. The V call is TRBV7-9, the J call TRBJ1-2, with D unclear. The CDR3 totals 12 residues. Germline V gene sequence: CDR1 SEHNR, CDR2 FQNEAQ (reference sequence). Trimming removed 1 base from V and 8 bases from J, with 8 bases in between. CDR3 coding DNA: TGTGCCAGCAGCTTAGAACAAAGGGGCTACACCTTC. Protein: CASSLEQRGYTF.

This clonotype has just a few counts. The chain couples TRBV28 to TRBJ2-5, with 7 bases identical to TRBD2. In germline, CDR1 is MDHEN, CDR2 SYDVKM. The V and J ends lost 7 bases and 0 bases, in that order; junction bases with no gene match: 8. This CDR3 region has 15 residues. The CDR3 protein is CASILSGAYQETQYF. For the CDR3, the DNA is TGTGCCAGCATTCTAAGCGGGGCCTACCAAGAGACCCAGTACTTC. The full variable domain, completed using reference TRBV28 and TRBJ2-5, is DVKVTQSSRYLVKRTGEKVFLECVQDMDHENMFWYRQDPGLGLRLIYFSYDVKMKEKGDIPEGYSVSREKKERFSLILESASTNQTSMYLCASILSGAYQETQYFGPGTRLLVL.

This clonotype was detected a few times. The V call is TRBV20-1, the J call TRBJ2-6; D unclear. The V and J ends lost 3 bases and 0 bases respectively, with 9 bases between them. From germline, CDR1 is DFQATT and CDR2 SNEGSKA (reference sequence). The CDR3 contains 15 residues. The CDR3 here is CSARVQSSGANVLTF. CDR3 nucleotide sequence: TGCAGTGCTAGGGTCCAATCCTCTGGGGCCAACGTCCTGACTTTC.

This clonotype was observed a handful of times. J is TRBJ2-2 and V is TRBV7-9, with D uncertain. This CDR3 region has 10 residues. Germline V gene data show CDR1 as SEHNR and CDR2 as FQNEAQ (reference sequence). The V end lost 11 bases, the J end lost 6 bases, and 7 bases lay between the germline ends. CDR3: CAPGSGELFF. The CDR3 DNA reads as TGTGCCCCCGGTTCCGGGGAGCTGTTTTTT.